This T cell receptor (beta chain) was retrieved from a study of early T cells in non-severe SARS-CoV-2 infection. For the study at large: Sequencing of unsorted whole blood was done on bulk RNA, leaving chains unpaired. Overall study results and limits: Matching with VDJdb favored anti-spike CD8 responses (missing private and CD4 specificities).

Researchers tagged individual cDNA molecules with unique molecular identifiers. MiXCR, applied by TCRdb to the 5' RACE reads, yields one record per CDR3 protein. This sample has about 63,000 distinct CDR3 sequences, with about an eighth found just once. The J segment lost 1 base and the V segment lost 1 base, leaving 6 bases of the junction unmatched. The germline CDR1 and CDR2 sequences are SGHVS and FNYEAQ. CDR3 length equals 19 residues. Notes on this clonotype: Antigen: not known.

Sequencing used whole blood. The chain is built from TRBV7-6 and TRBJ2-3, with TRBD2 matching 15 bases. The receptor was isolated from an adult who was a healthcare worker with PCR-confirmed SARS-CoV-2 infection or an uninfected control (not recorded which). Here the CDR3 DNA reads TGTGCCAGCAGCTTAGTTACCGGGACTAGCGGGGGGCGCACAGATACGCAGTATTTT. The encoded protein is CASSLVTGTSGGRTDTQYF.